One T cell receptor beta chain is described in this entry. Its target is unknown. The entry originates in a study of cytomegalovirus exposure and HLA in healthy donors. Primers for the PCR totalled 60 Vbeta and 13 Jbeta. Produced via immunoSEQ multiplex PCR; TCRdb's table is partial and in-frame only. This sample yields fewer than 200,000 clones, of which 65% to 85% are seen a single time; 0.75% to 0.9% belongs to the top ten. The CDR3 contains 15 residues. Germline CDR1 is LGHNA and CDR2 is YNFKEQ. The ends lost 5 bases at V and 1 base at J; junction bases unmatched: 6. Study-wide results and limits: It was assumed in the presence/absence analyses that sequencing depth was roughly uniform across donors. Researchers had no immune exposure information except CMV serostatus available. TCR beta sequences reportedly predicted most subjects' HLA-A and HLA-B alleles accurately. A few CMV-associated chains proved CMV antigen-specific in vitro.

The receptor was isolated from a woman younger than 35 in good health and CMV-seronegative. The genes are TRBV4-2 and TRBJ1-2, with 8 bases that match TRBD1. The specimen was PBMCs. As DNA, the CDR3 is TGTGCCAGCAGCTATGGACAGGGAGGTAACTATGGCTACACCTTC. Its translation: CASSYGQGGNYGYTF.